The subject of this entry is one T cell receptor (beta chain). Antigen unknown. A much larger clone is a single base away; this may be a read error. The sample originates from a study of regulatory T cells in long-lasting Graves disease. Study-wide background: Persistent Graves' disease meant over 5 years of antithyroid drugs with positive TSH receptor antibodies. Points from the study as a whole: Sampling was limited to peripheral blood rather than thyroid tissue. The number of shared public clonotypes was higher in persistent patients (2,741) than new patients (around 890).

Sequencing libraries for TCR beta were prepared with iRepertoire HTBI primers and Arm-PCR of CDR3 regions. TCRdb used MiXCR to reprocess the multiplex PCR reads, holding one entry per CDR3 protein. The sample contains more than 300,000 distinct CDR3 sequences, approximately 25% of which appear only once. Time point defined: persistent/refractory GD, antithyroid drugs over 5 years with positive TRAb. TCR sequences were obtained from RNA taken from PBMCs. The germline gives CDR1 SGDLS, CDR2 YYNGEE. Trimming took off 0 bases at V and 0 bases at J, with 10 bases between the two ends. The CDR3 sequence is 15 residues long.

This material consisted of peripheral blood mononuclear cells (PBMCs), taken when the disease was refractory, from a patient treated with antithyroid drugs. J is TRBJ2-7 and V is TRBV9; no clear D. The sequence came from a woman in her forties with Graves disease. CDR3 amino acids: CASSVGSLASYEQYF. CDR3 DNA sequence: TGTGCCAGCAGCGTAGGAAGCCTCGCCTCCTACGAGCAGTACTTC.